The TCR beta chain under discussion was sequenced for a study of early T cells in non-severe SARS-CoV-2 infection. This clonotype was seen repeatedly, ten times or more. Trimming at V came to 3 bases and at J to 1 base, leaving 6 bases not matched to a gene. This CDR3 is built from 15 residues. CDR1 is SGDLS and CDR2 is YYNGEE in the germline V gene. Individual cDNA molecules carried attached unique molecular identifiers. TCRdb fed the 5' RACE reads into MiXCR, producing one record per CDR3 protein. The table records about 56,000 distinct CDR3 sequences, 10% to 15% of them present only once. V is TRBV9 and J is TRBJ2-7; 8 nucleotides line up with TRBD1. Sequencing was done on a sample of whole blood. The receptor's source is an adult who was a healthcare worker with PCR-confirmed SARS-CoV-2 infection or an uninfected control (not recorded which). The CDR3 sequence: CASSAGGGFSYEQYF. CDR3 DNA sequence: TGTGCCAGCAGCGCAGGGGGCGGGTTTTCCTACGAGCAGTACTTC.